The clone carrying this TCR beta chain was found many times. Its antigen is not identified. Patients who underwent sequencing had shown CD8+CD57+ cell expansion by flow cytometry. Untreated patients provided the blood samples, with no therapy given before sampling. The sample belongs to a study of CD8+CD57+ T cells in acquired aplastic anemia. Study summary: Average DNA yield from sorted CD4+ and CD8+ cells was about 3 ug.

Overall study results and limits: Both patients and controls carried the same twenty-nine CD8+ CDR3 sequences. Significance was not reached for CD8+ Simpson's diversity between patients and controls.

Germline V gene sequence: CDR1 SGDLS, CDR2 YYNGEE. The CDR3 is made up of 15 amino acids. Trimming stripped 7 bases from V and 0 bases from J, with 14 bases between. According to the study, genomic DNA was the template for TCR beta VDJ and CDR3 profiling. TCRdb re-derived calls from the reads in MiXCR, one entry per CDR3 protein. This table has some 200,000 distinct CDR3 sequences, under 55% appearing once. The sequence was collected from a human donor with aplastic anemia. J is TRBJ2-1 and V is TRBV9, with D tentatively TRBD2 (6 bases). The sample taken for sequencing was sorted CD4+, CD8+, or CD8+CD57+ T cells (not recorded which) from PBMCs. CDR3 sequence (DNA): TGTGCCAGCTCGAGGACGGGGGACTCCTACAATGAGCAGTTCTTC. It is translated as CASSRTGDSYNEQFF.